The clone carrying this T cell receptor (beta chain) was found a few times. Its antigen is unidentified. The CDR3 contains 12 residues. Germline V gives CDR1 SEHNR, CDR2 FQNEAQ (reference sequence). Trimming removed 5 bases at V and 4 bases at J, with 8 bases between. The sample originates from a study of cytomegalovirus exposure and HLA in healthy donors. Study observations and caveats: Sequencing artifact likely explains a cluster of highly shared sequence variants.

The PCR used 60 Vbeta and 13 Jbeta primers. Profiled with immunoSEQ multiplex PCR; TCRdb holds only in-frame clones, not every one. The sample lists about 200,000 clones; around 80% were seen once. The genes are TRBV7-9 and TRBJ1-2; no clear D gene. The origin of this receptor is a woman in her 30s in good health and CMV-seropositive. The sample comprised PBMCs. The CDR3 DNA reads TGTGCCAGCAGCAGTACAAGCTATGGCTACACCTTC. Amino acids: CASSSTSYGYTF.